This TCR beta chain is from a study of blood T cell repertoires in COVID-19. Method: immunoSEQ multiplex PCR; TCRdb's copy keeps in-frame clones and lacks some. Among 150,000 to 200,000 clones listed, approximately 80% were seen once. After removal of 5 bases from V and 9 bases from J, the junction contained 6 bases not matched to a gene. This CDR3 contains 13 residues. From germline, CDR1 is LNHNV and CDR2 YYDKDF (reference sequence). Sequencing input: PBMCs or T cells enriched from blood (not recorded which). The clonotype originates from a woman aged 55-69 years with acute COVID-19. The chain combines TRBV15 with TRBJ2-1, with 8 positions matching TRBD2. The DNA for the CDR3 is TGTGCCACCAGCCTTAGCGGGGTTGCTGAGCAGTTCTTC. This translates into CATSLSGVAEQFF.